The entry that follows covers one T cell receptor beta chain sequence. The antigen remains unidentified. This sample stems from a study of monozygotic twins with inflammatory bowel disease. From the 5' RACE reads, TCRdb lists one entry per CDR3 protein and no DNA. Recorded for this sample: some 440,000 distinct CDR3 sequences. General study findings and limits: It was in IBD patients that TCRbeta diversity (inverse Simpson) was lower than in healthy co-twins. With others, IBD patients shared fewer clonotypes than healthy twins did, especially with disease activity.

The germline V gene has CDR1 LNHDA and CDR2 SQIVND (reference sequence). This CDR3 is built from 14 residues. This clonotype was obtained from a human donor with ulcerative colitis or Crohn's disease, or a healthy co-twin of an affected twin (not recorded which). The chain has TRBV19 and TRBJ2-1; TCRdb's D gene call, TRBD1, goes unchecked for lack of DNA. The source material was blood. Here the CDR3 reads CASTDRGKYNEQFF.